This T cell receptor beta chain is drawn from a study of T-cell reconstitution after alpha-beta-depleted transplantation in children. The authors prepared the TCRbeta library with unique molecular identifiers. One entry per CDR3 protein results from TCRdb running MiXCR on the PCR reads. The data show some 460,000 distinct CDR3 sequences, under 20% seen once. The V end lost 4 bases, the J end lost 1 base, and 10 bases lay between the germline ends. The length of the CDR3 is 14 residues. Study outcomes and limitations: A year post-transplant, T-cell counts and diversity derived mostly from newly produced T cells. Several hundred expanded graft clones reportedly were the source of alpha-beta T cells about two months after transplant. Certain patients had high TCRbeta diversity at day 60, and it came from recipient T cells and thymic progenitors that survived.

On this clonotype itself: Its antigen remains unidentified.

This sequence was found in a boy less than two years old who had a stem cell transplant for Wiskott-Aldrich syndrome, so the T cells may come from the graft donor. The V call is TRBV12-3 or TRBV12-4, the J call TRBJ2-5, with unresolved D. Sequenced here: PBMCs, mostly from graft donor cells, sampled 360 days after TCRalphabeta/CD19-depleted stem cell transplant. CDR3 nucleotide sequence: TGTGCCAGCAGTTCGGACGGCCTCCAAGAGACCCAGTACTTC. Translated: CASSSDGLQETQYF.